Below, 28 T cell receptor beta chains from the same sample are listed, as sequenced in a study of cytomegalovirus exposure and HLA in healthy donors. It was with 60 Vbeta and 13 Jbeta primers that the PCR ran. Produced via immunoSEQ multiplex PCR; TCRdb's table is partial and in-frame only. The table records about 160,000 clones, approximately 78% of them present only once. Sequenced sample: PBMCs. The receptors originated from a girl aged 2-9 years in good health and CMV-seropositive.

This chain connects TRBV30 to TRBJ2-4; 9 bases map to TRBD1. The V gene's germline CDR1 is GTSNPN and CDR2 SVGIG (reference sequence). This CDR3 region has 14 residues. With 7 bases clipped from V and 3 bases from J, the junction kept 7 bases outside the gene matches. CDR3 residues: CAYTGGDGKNIQYF. In nucleotides, the CDR3 is TGTGCCTACACAGGGGGCGACGGCAAAAACATTCAGTACTTC. Full variable domain (missing parts from reference TRBV30 and TRBJ2-4): SQTIHQWPATLVQPVGSPLSLECTVEGTSNPNLYWYRQAAGRGLQLLFYSVGIGQISSEVPQNLSASRPQDRQFILSSKKLLLSDSGFYLCAYTGGDGKNIQYFGAGTRLSVL.

The V call is TRBV29-1, the J call TRBJ1-1, with D perhaps matching TRBD1 (6 bases). From germline, CDR1 is SQVTM and CDR2 ANQGSEA. Trimming removed 4 bases from V and 11 bases from J, with 23 bases in between. The CDR3 covers 14 residues. The CDR3: CSVGSPGRERGAFF. In DNA, the CDR3 is TGCAGCGTTGGGTCTCCGGGCCGGGAAAGGGGGGCTTTCTTT.

This chain uses TRBV5-1 with TRBJ1-4; a possible D gene is TRBD1 (5 bases). Germline loops: CDR1 SGHRS, CDR2 YFSETQ. Between the trimmed V and J ends, which lost 0 bases and 7 bases, there was a span of 10 bases. The CDR3 covers 14 residues. The chain's CDR3 is CASSLVRGGEKLFF. CDR3 nucleotide sequence: TGCGCCAGCAGCTTGGTTAGGGGAGGTGAAAAACTGTTTTTT.

This sequence joins TRBV10-3 and TRBJ2-1, with D possibly TRBD2 on 6 matching bases. This CDR3 is built from 15 residues. Germline CDR1 reads ENHRY; CDR2 reads SYGVKD. With 4 bases removed from V and 5 bases from J, the gap between germline ends came to 15 bases. DNA for the CDR3: TGTGCCATCAGTGGGAGGGAAGGGCGTGACAATGAGCAGTTCTTC. This translates into CAISGREGRDNEQFF.

V and J are TRBV5-4 and TRBJ2-7; 10 nucleotides agree with TRBD2. Germline V lookup: CDR1 SGHNT, CDR2 YYREEE (reference sequence). The CDR3 has 14 residues. V trimming: 2 bases; J trimming: 4 bases; junction bases outside the gene matches: 3. CDR3 nucleotides: TGTGCCAGCAGCTTAGCGGGAGGGGGATACGAGCAGTACTTC. It codes for CASSLAGGGYEQYF. Looking up the rest from reference TRBV5-4 and TRBJ2-7 gives the full variable domain: ETGVTQSPTHLIKTRGQQVTLRCSSQSGHNTVSWYQQALGQGPQFIFQYYREEENGRGNFPPRFSGLQFPNYSSELNVNALELDDSALYLCASSLAGGGYEQYFGPGTRLTVT.

CDR3 amino acids: CASSPGLGTLQPQHF. In DNA, the CDR3 is TGTGCCAGCAGCCCTGGATTGGGGACTCTCCAGCCCCAGCATTTT. The chain is built from TRBV28 and TRBJ1-5, with a possible D match to TRBD1 (5 bases). V was trimmed by 6 bases and J by 7 bases, leaving 19 bases between them. Germline loops: CDR1 MDHEN, CDR2 SYDVKM. The CDR3 extends over 15 amino acids. The entire variable domain, with the rest obtained from reference TRBV28 and TRBJ1-5, is as follows: DVKVTQSSRYLVKRTGEKVFLECVQDMDHENMFWYRQDPGLGLRLIYFSYDVKMKEKGDIPEGYSVSREKKERFSLILESASTNQTSMYLCASSPGLGTLQPQHFGDGTRLSIL.

This clone was counted a few times. The chain couples TRBV10-3 to TRBJ2-2; no firm D call. This CDR3 has 13 residues. V was shortened by 6 bases and J by 5 bases, with 10 bases between the two germline ends. Germline CDR1 and CDR2: ENHRY and SYGVKD. Here the CDR3 reads CAIRFLSTGELFF. CDR3 coding DNA: TGTGCCATCAGATTCCTGAGTACCGGGGAGCTGTTTTTT.

CDR3 bases: TGTGCCAGCAGCCGACAGGGAACTAATGAAAAACTGTTTTTT. Translating gives CASSRQGTNEKLFF. V is TRBV9 and J is TRBJ1-4, with 7 bases identical to TRBD1. V gave up 4 bases and J gave up 1 base; unmatched junction bases: 1. Germline CDR1 SGDLS, CDR2 YYNGEE. This CDR3 is 14 amino acids long.

The chain uses TRBV7-9 and TRBJ2-1; 11 bases line up with TRBD2. This CDR3 is built from 14 residues. CDR1 and CDR2 (germline): SEHNR, FQNEAQ (reference sequence). V shed 4 bases and J 6 bases; nucleotides not matched to a gene: 2. Here the CDR3 DNA reads TGTGCCAGCAGCTCCGGGACTAGCGGCAATGAGCAGTTCTTC. It codes for CASSSGTSGNEQFF. Filled out from reference TRBV7-9 and TRBJ2-1, the complete variable domain reads DTGVSQNPRHKITKRGQNVTFRCDPISEHNRLYWYRQTLGQGPEFLTYFQNEAQLEKSRLLSDRFSAERPKGSFSTLEIQRTEQGDSAMYLCASSSGTSGNEQFFGPGTRLTVL.

This clone appeared a few times. The gene calls are TRBV7-8 and TRBJ1-1; D possibly corresponds to TRBD1 (5 bases). Deletions cut 5 bases from V and 4 bases from J, with 17 bases between. Germline V gene lookup returns CDR1 SGHVS and CDR2 FQNEAQ. The CDR3 consists of 15 residues. The CDR3 region has the DNA TGTGCCAGCAGCCCCAGACGGACATCGGGCACTGAAGCTTTCTTT. Protein: CASSPRRTSGTEAFF.

CDR3: CASSLPGQGEADTQYF. The CDR3 DNA reads TGCGCCAGCAGCTTGCCGGGACAGGGGGAAGCAGATACGCAGTATTTT. The rearrangement uses TRBV5-1 and TRBJ2-3; 11 bases map to TRBD1. The CDR3 sequence is 16 residues long. With 1 base clipped from V and 4 bases from J, the junction kept 5 bases outside the gene matches. In germline, CDR1 is SGHRS, CDR2 YFSETQ.

The chain joins TRBV27 to TRBJ2-1; D possibly corresponds to TRBD2 (5 bases). V was trimmed by 6 bases and J by 7 bases, leaving 19 bases between them. The CDR3 runs to 15 residues. Germline CDR1 and CDR2: MNHEY and SMNVEV (reference sequence). The CDR3 is CASSHPWTDTNEQFF. CDR3 sequence (DNA): TGTGCCAGCAGCCACCCCTGGACTGACACTAATGAGCAGTTCTTC.

This clone was picked up a small number of times. V is TRBV10-3 and J is TRBJ2-1; 13 nucleotides align to TRBD2. The CDR3 sequence is 16 residues long. Germline V CDR1 and CDR2: ENHRY, SYGVKD. J gave up 6 bases and V 2 bases, and 4 bases lay outside the gene matches. In DNA, the CDR3 is TGTGCCATCAGTGAGAATGGACTAGCGGGGGCCAATGAGCAGTTCTTC. Protein: CAISENGLAGANEQFF.

The V call is TRBV10-3, the J call TRBJ2-5; tentatively, D is TRBD1 (6 bases). V was clipped by 11 bases and J by 5 bases, with 12 bases between them. There are 11 residues in the CDR3. CDR1 is ENHRY, CDR2 SYGVKD, per germline. DNA of the CDR3: TGTGCCGTATCCCAGGGGGAGACCCAGTACTTC. It is translated as CAVSQGETQYF.

This clone was found once. This chain connects TRBV29-1 to TRBJ2-3, with 7 bases matching TRBD1. V shed 3 bases, J shed 4 bases, and the junction held 4 bases outside the gene matches. This CDR3 comprises 13 residues. From germline, CDR1 is SQVTM and CDR2 ANQGSEA. As DNA, the CDR3 is TGCAGCGTTGATCGACAGGGTGCAGATACGCAGTATTTT. Translation gives CSVDRQGADTQYF.

The chain has TRBV6-1 and TRBJ1-5; 8 bases fit TRBD1. The CDR3 consists of 14 residues. CDR1 and CDR2 (germline): MNHNS, SASEGT. Germline trimming cut 1 base from V and 4 bases from J; bases unmatched to any gene: 0. In DNA form, the CDR3 reads TGTGCCAGCAGTGAAGGGACAGGGAATCAGCCCCAGCATTTT. Its protein product is CASSEGTGNQPQHF.

The rearrangement uses TRBV5-1 and TRBJ2-5, with unresolved D. Per germline, CDR1 SGHRS and CDR2 YFSETQ. Between the trimmed V and J ends, which lost 0 bases and 5 bases, there was a span of 8 bases. CDR3 length: 13 residues. In nucleotides, the CDR3 is TGCGCCAGCAGCTTGGAATGGCAGGAGACCCAGTACTTC. It specifies CASSLEWQETQYF.

The rearrangement uses TRBV4-1 and TRBJ1-4; D gene ambiguous. CDR1 MGHRA and CDR2 YSYEKL come from the germline V gene. The CDR3 is 13 residues long. Trimming removed 11 bases from V and 5 bases from J, with 15 bases in between. CDR3 in amino acids: CAQPGRLNEKLFF. DNA of the CDR3: TGCGCCCAGCCTGGCAGGCTGAATGAAAAACTGTTTTTT.

The rearrangement links TRBV10-3 to TRBJ1-2; 10 bases are shared with TRBD1. The CDR3 has 16 amino acids. With 0 bases clipped from V and 6 bases from J, the junction kept 7 bases outside the gene matches. The V gene's germline CDR1 is ENHRY and CDR2 SYGVKD. The DNA of the CDR3 is TGTGCCATCAGTGAGTCCCGGACAGGGGGTGAGGATGGCTACACCTTC. This gives the protein CAISESRTGGEDGYTF.

About this clone: The germline gene is not matched at one end of the junction; a read error may be the cause. The same CDR3 can be traced to other DNA sequences in this sample. This chain links TRBV6-1 with TRBJ2-5; tentatively, D is TRBD2 (5 bases). The germline V gene has CDR1 MNHNS and CDR2 SASEGT. The CDR3 has 13 residues. CDR3 in amino acids: CASSEEVLETQYF. The CDR3 DNA sequence: TGCGCCAGCAGTGAGGAGGTTTTGGAGACCCAGTACTTC.

The chain couples TRBV13 to TRBJ2-7; D is perhaps TRBD2 (5 bases). Between the trimmed V and J ends, which lost 1 base and 4 bases, there was a span of 11 bases. From germline, CDR1 is PRHDT and CDR2 FYEKMQ (reference sequence). The CDR3 totals 14 residues. CDR3 in DNA: TGTGCCAGCAGCTTAGCGTGGCAGCGGTACGAGCAGTACTTC. Translation gives CASSLAWQRYEQYF.

CDR3 in DNA: TGTGCCAGCAGTTCTCCCTACAATGAGCAGTTCTTC. Protein sequence: CASSSPYNEQFF. The rearrangement links TRBV28 to TRBJ2-1, with D uncertain. This CDR3 has 12 amino acids. CDR1 and CDR2 from the germline V gene are MDHEN and SYDVKM. V was clipped by 4 bases and J by 2 bases, with 3 bases between them.

The CDR3 nucleotides read TGTGCCAGCAGCCCCCGGGACAACCCTGAAGCTTTCTTT. Translated, it gives CASSPRDNPEAFF. The chain couples TRBV9 to TRBJ1-1; a weak D match, TRBD1 (6 bases). The V end lost 4 bases, the J end lost 6 bases, and 13 bases lay between the germline ends. From germline, CDR1 is SGDLS and CDR2 YYNGEE. The CDR3 totals 13 residues.

V and J are TRBV19 and TRBJ2-7; 7 nucleotides agree with TRBD1. Unmatched junction bases numbered 9, after V lost 5 bases and J lost 2 bases. The germline CDR1 and CDR2 sequences are LNHDA and SQIVND (reference sequence). This CDR3 spans 15 amino acids. CDR3: CASSVKTGLTYEQYF. In DNA form, the CDR3 reads TGTGCCAGTAGTGTTAAGACAGGGCTCACCTACGAGCAGTACTTC.

On this clone itself: The junction and the germline gene differ at one end; a read error may be behind it. The rearrangement uses TRBV18 and TRBJ1-1, with D uncertain. CDR3 length: 12 residues. From germline, CDR1 is KGHSH and CDR2 LQKENI. The CDR3 loop is CASSPRNSEAFF. CDR3 in DNA: TGTGCCAGCTCACCACGCAACAGTGAAGCTTTCTTT. The full variable domain, completed using reference TRBV18 and TRBJ1-1, is NAGVMQNPRHLVRRRGQEARLRCSPMKGHSHVYWYRQLPEEGLKFMVYLQKENIIDESGMPKERFSAEFPKEGPSILRIQQVVRGDSAAYFCASSPRNSEAFFGQGTRLTVV.

The chain links TRBV30 to TRBJ2-2; TRBD1 matches 11 bases. The ends lost 4 bases at V and 7 bases at J; junction bases unmatched: 5. The CDR3 runs 14 residues. The germline V gene encodes CDR1 GTSNPN and CDR2 SVGIG (reference sequence). CDR3 sequence: CAWIGTGGRGELFF. The DNA for the CDR3 is TGTGCCTGGATAGGGACAGGGGGGCGCGGGGAGCTGTTTTTT.

The CDR3 loop is CASSLGQGARGNTIYF. DNA of the CDR3: TGTGCCAGCAGCCTCGGACAGGGGGCAAGAGGAAACACCATATATTTT. The V call is TRBV5-4, the J call TRBJ1-3; TRBD1 agrees at 11 bases. The CDR3 is 16 residues long. The trim removed 4 bases at V and 4 bases at J, leaving 7 bases unmatched. In germline, CDR1 is SGHNT, CDR2 YYREEE (reference sequence).

The chain links TRBV6-5 to TRBJ1-1; D uncertain. The length of the CDR3 is 15 residues. V lost 2 bases and J 0 bases, leaving 10 bases between the germline ends. Germline-derived CDR1 and CDR2 are MNHEY and SVGAGI. CDR3 DNA sequence: TGTGCCAGCAGTTACGGGAGACTAATGAACACTGAAGCTTTCTTT. This encodes CASSYGRLMNTEAFF.